The clone carrying this TCR beta chain came up once. V trimming: 0 bases; J trimming: 1 base; junction bases outside the gene matches: 1. The germline V gene encodes CDR1 SGHKS and CDR2 YYEKEE (reference sequence). CDR3 size: 15 residues. This sample is part of a study of neoadjuvant nivolumab and ipilimumab in lung cancer. Using immunoSEQ multiplex PCR, the repertoire was profiled, and TCRdb retains in-frame clones only, with some absent. Here the sample spans 25,000 to 30,000 clones, more than 75% being singletons. This receptor was identified in an adult with non-small cell lung cancer. The rearrangement links TRBV5-5 to TRBJ1-1; 9 bases match TRBD1. Sequenced material: tumor tissue, taken after neoadjuvant nivolumab, alone or with ipilimumab, at or shortly before surgery. The chain's CDR3 is CASSLAGQGNTEAFF. The CDR3 DNA is TGTGCCAGCAGCTTGGCGGGACAGGGGAACACTGAAGCTTTCTTT.